Sequencing of this TCR beta chain was carried out in a study of shared clonotypes between healthy human individuals. For the study at large: Each donor's CD4 naive and CD4 memory cells filled three plates apiece, CD8 naive two, and CD8 memory one.

Deletions cut 1 base from V and 3 bases from J, with 13 bases between. The V gene's germline CDR1 is MNHNS and CDR2 SASEGT. This CDR3 contains 15 residues. Healthy and HIV-negative, the adult donors had no recent acute infections or vaccinations. The authors split each subset's genomic DNA evenly across several immunoSEQ plates. Some clones are missing from TCRdb's copy, which holds only in-frame ones; the method was immunoSEQ multiplex PCR. There are around 1.5 million clones in the sample; 95% to 99% occur only once, and roughly 0.45% lies in the top ten. Broader study findings: The study sampled only blood, and tissue repertoires likely differ.

A note on this clone: Its antigen remains unidentified.

This chain connects TRBV6-1 to TRBJ2-7; D not certain. The sequencing input was naive CD4+ T cells sorted from blood. Stated subset: CD45RA+ positively selected. The receptor was derived from a man younger than 40 in good health. The CDR3 protein is CASSEDTNRNYEQYF. CDR3 nucleotide sequence: TGTGCCAGCAGTGAAGATACAAATAGAAACTACGAGCAGTACTTC.